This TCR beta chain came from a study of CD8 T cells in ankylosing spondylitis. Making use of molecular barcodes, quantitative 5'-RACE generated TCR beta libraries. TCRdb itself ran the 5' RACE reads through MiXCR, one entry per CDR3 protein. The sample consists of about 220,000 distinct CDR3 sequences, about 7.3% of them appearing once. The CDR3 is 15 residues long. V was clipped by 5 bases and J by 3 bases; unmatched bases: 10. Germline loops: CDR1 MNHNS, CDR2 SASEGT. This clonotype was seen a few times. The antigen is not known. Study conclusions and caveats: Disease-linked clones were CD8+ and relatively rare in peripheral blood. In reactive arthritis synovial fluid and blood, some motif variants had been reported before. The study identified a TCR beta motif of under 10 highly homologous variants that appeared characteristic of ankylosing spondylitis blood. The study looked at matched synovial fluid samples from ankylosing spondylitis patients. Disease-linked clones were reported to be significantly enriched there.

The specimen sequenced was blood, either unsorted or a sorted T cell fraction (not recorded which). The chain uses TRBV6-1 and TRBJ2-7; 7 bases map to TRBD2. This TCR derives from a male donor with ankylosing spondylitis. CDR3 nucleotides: TGTGCCAGCAGTACCCAGCGGGGTAGGGTCTACGAGCAGTACTTC. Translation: CASSTQRGRVYEQYF.